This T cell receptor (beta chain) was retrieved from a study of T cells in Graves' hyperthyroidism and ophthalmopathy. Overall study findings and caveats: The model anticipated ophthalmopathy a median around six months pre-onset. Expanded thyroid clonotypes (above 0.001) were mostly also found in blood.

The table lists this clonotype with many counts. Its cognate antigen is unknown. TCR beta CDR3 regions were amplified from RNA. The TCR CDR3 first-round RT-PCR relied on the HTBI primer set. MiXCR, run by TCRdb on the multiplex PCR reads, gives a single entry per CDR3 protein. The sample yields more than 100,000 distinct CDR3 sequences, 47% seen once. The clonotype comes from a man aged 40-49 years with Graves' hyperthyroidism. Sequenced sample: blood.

CDR3 sequence (DNA): TGCGCCAGCAGCCCTGGGGCCGGGACAGCAAATGAAAAACTGTTTTTT. Amino acids: CASSPGAGTANEKLFF. The chain has TRBV5-1 and TRBJ1-4; 7 bases are shared with TRBD1. The trim removed 4 bases at V and 5 bases at J, leaving 11 bases unmatched. CDR3 length: 16 amino acids. The V gene's germline CDR1 is SGHRS and CDR2 YFSETQ.